This T cell receptor (beta chain) appears in the sequencing data of a study of CD8 T cells in Susac syndrome. The study used treatment-naive patients who had stable or active relapsing-remitting disease as multiple sclerosis controls. CD8+ and CD4+ T cells were negatively isolated; TEMRA cells were FACS-enriched. Random hexamers were used to reverse transcribe an amount of roughly 0.45 to 1 ug RNA. immunoSEQ multiplex PCR amplified TCR beta CDR3 across 54 Vbeta, 13 Jbeta. Each CDR3 protein gets one entry after TCRdb re-called the immunoSEQ multiplex PCR reads with MiXCR. The table lists some 130,000 distinct CDR3 sequences, about 94% of them singletons. Trimming stripped 7 bases from V and 2 bases from J, with 11 bases between. CDR1 is SNHLY and CDR2 is FYNNEI in the germline V gene. The CDR3 sequence is 13 residues long.

The clonotype was recovered from a human donor with multiple sclerosis. Sequencing input: CD4+ T cells from PBMCs. This chain connects TRBV2 to TRBJ2-5, with a weak D call TRBD1 (5 bases). The DNA for the CDR3 is TGTGCCAGCAATGGACAAGCACAAGAGACCCAGTACTTC. This gives the protein CASNGQAQETQYF.